The subject of this entry is one T cell receptor beta chain. Its antigen is unidentified. This sample was included in a study of blood T cells in healthy people across ages. Broader study findings: Comparison with aged donors showed that long-lived donors had more naive CD4+ cells and higher diversity. The recorded TCR beta diversity per million T cells decreased in a roughly linear manner with age.

Through a sample-barcoded 5' primer and a J-beta primer mix, a second PCR was run for roughly 6 to 11 cycles. Tags on each cDNA molecule came from a template-switch adaptor with 12 random nucleotides. Using its own MiXCR run on the 5' RACE reads, TCRdb lists one record per CDR3 protein. The sample has 1,100,000 or so distinct CDR3 sequences, under 45% seen once. There are 16 residues in the CDR3. In germline, CDR1 is SEHNR, CDR2 FQNEAQ (reference sequence). Trimming shortened V by 2 bases and J by 2 bases, and 14 bases separated the two germline ends. J is TRBJ2-3 and V is TRBV7-9; no clear D. Sequencing was done on a sample of blood. The source is a woman aged 60 to 75 in good health. For the CDR3, the DNA is TGTGCCAGCAGCTTAAGACATATCGGAGCCACAGATACGCAGTATTTT. Translated, it gives CASSLRHIGATDTQYF.